This TCR beta chain was found in a study of tumor-infiltrating lymphocytes in primary liver carcinoma. For the study at large: The study reported T1-T3 N0M0 tumors spanning 4.2 to 10 cm.

The CDR3 extends over 16 amino acids. CDR1 MGHRA and CDR2 YSYEKL come from the germline V gene. Notes on this clonotype: Its antigen is undetermined. The junction departs from germline at one end; a sequencing error may be responsible.

Both RNA and DNA were isolated together from approximately 20-30 mg of bulk tissue that had not been sorted. Patients carried chronic HBV infection without prior treatment. Synthesis of TCR beta cDNA was carried out from approximately 0.55 ug total RNA with a constant-region primer. What produced the TCR beta libraries was three nested multiplex PCR rounds using slightly modified ARM-PCR. Both of the initial two PCR rounds ran for around 9 cycles and employed TRBV1-TRBV30 forward primers alongside a C-beta reverse primer. TCRdb independently ran MiXCR on the multiplex PCR reads; one entry per CDR3 protein. Of tens of thousands of distinct CDR3 sequences in the sample, 70% to 75% are singletons; the top ten hold about a quarter. Regarding the study as a whole: Tumor top-250-clone fractions significantly exceeded those of blood (p = 0.039). Relative to tumor region pairs, the tumor-adjacent and tumor-blood pairs showed overlap that was lower.

V and J are TRBV4-1 and TRBJ2-2, with D perhaps TRBD2 (5 bases). This TCR came from a man aged 35 to 55 with primary liver carcinoma and hepatitis B virus infection. Sequencing was done on a sample of liver tumor tissue from sampling region 3. Subset reported: tumor region T3, left-lateral pole. The CDR3 loop reads CASSHWRWVNTGELLF. The CDR3 DNA sequence: TGCGCCAGCAGCCACTGGAGATGGGTGAACACCGGGGAGTTGCTTTTT.